This passage covers 13 T cell receptor beta chains from one sample sequenced in a study of cytomegalovirus exposure and HLA in healthy donors. With 60 Vbeta and 13 Jbeta primers, the PCR was carried out. Data came from immunoSEQ multiplex PCR; TCRdb stores just in-frame clones and leaves some out. Among some 70,000 clones, approximately 70% were seen once, and the ten largest hold 12% to 15%. Specimen: PBMCs. The source is a male donor in good health and CMV-seropositive.

This chain connects TRBV9 to TRBJ2-7; 7 bases align to TRBD1. Germline CDR1 reads SGDLS; CDR2 reads YYNGEE. The CDR3 sequence is 16 residues long. Trimming at V came to 0 bases and at J to 3 bases, leaving 9 bases not matched to a gene. The CDR3 reads CASSVGLGTADYEQYF. DNA for the CDR3: TGTGCCAGCAGCGTAGGGTTAGGGACAGCCGACTACGAGCAGTACTTC.

The rearrangement links TRBV7-6 to TRBJ2-5; TRBD2 agrees at 8 bases. V shed 4 bases and J 7 bases; nucleotides not matched to a gene: 2. Germline V gene lookup returns CDR1 SGHVS and CDR2 FNYEAQ. This CDR3 comprises 12 residues. CDR3 sequence (DNA): TGTGCCAGCAGCTCCCGGGGGGGGACCCAGTACTTC. Protein: CASSSRGGTQYF.

The chain recombines TRBV5-4 with TRBJ2-7; 7 nucleotides line up with TRBD2. Germline V gene lookup returns CDR1 SGHNT and CDR2 YYREEE (reference sequence). The CDR3 spans 14 residues. V trimming: 0 bases; J trimming: 1 base; junction bases outside the gene matches: 1. This CDR3 is CASSLGGGSYEQYF. CDR3 nucleotide sequence: TGTGCCAGCAGCTTGGGCGGGGGTTCCTACGAGCAGTACTTC. Full variable domain (remainder filled in from reference TRBV5-4 and TRBJ2-7): ETGVTQSPTHLIKTRGQQVTLRCSSQSGHNTVSWYQQALGQGPQFIFQYYREEENGRGNFPPRFSGLQFPNYSSELNVNALELDDSALYLCASSLGGGSYEQYFGPGTRLTVT.

This clone appeared a few times. The rearrangement joins TRBV7-2 to TRBJ1-6; D not certain. The CDR3 covers 15 residues. V lost 7 bases, J lost 4 bases, and 14 bases lay in between. CDR1 is SGHTA and CDR2 is FQGNSA in the germline V gene. The CDR3 DNA reads TGTGCCAGCAACACTGGAGAGGTTTATAATTCACCCCTCCACTTT. This gives the protein CASNTGEVYNSPLHF.

The chain uses TRBV6-4 and TRBJ2-5; TRBD1 is a possible D gene (6 bases). Germline CDR1 MRHNA, CDR2 SNTAGT. The CDR3 consists of 13 residues. The V and J ends lost 7 bases and 5 bases respectively, with 14 bases between them. The CDR3 DNA reads TGTGCCAGCATCGGGAACAGGGCGGAGACCCAGTACTTC. Its translation: CASIGNRAETQYF.

The genes are TRBV4-3 and TRBJ2-1; 7 bases map to TRBD1. J gave up 4 bases and V 8 bases, and 8 bases lay outside the gene matches. From germline, CDR1 is LGHNA and CDR2 YSLEER. CDR3 length: 14 residues. This CDR3 is CASRRTGAYNEQFF. CDR3 bases: TGCGCCAGCCGCAGGACAGGCGCTTACAATGAGCAGTTCTTC.

The genes are TRBV30 and TRBJ2-1, with D possibly being TRBD2 (5 bases). V was shortened by 2 bases and J by 6 bases, with 8 bases between the two germline ends. The V gene's germline CDR1 is GTSNPN and CDR2 SVGIG (reference sequence). The CDR3 is made up of 12 amino acids. CDR3 DNA sequence: TGTGCCTGGAGTCTAAGCGGCAATGAGCAGTTCTTC. It encodes CAWSLSGNEQFF.

The genes are TRBV29-1 and TRBJ1-5, with TRBD1 matching 7 bases. The germline gives CDR1 SQVTM, CDR2 ANQGSEA. After removal of 6 bases from V and 2 bases from J, the junction contained 4 bases not matched to a gene. The CDR3 consists of 13 residues. The CDR3 spells CSVLQGRNQPQHF. For the CDR3, the DNA is TGCAGCGTCCTACAGGGGCGCAATCAGCCCCAGCATTTT.

This chain connects TRBV6-5 to TRBJ1-1, with TRBD1 as a possible D gene (5 bases). V lost 2 bases, J lost 0 bases, and 10 bases lay in between. The CDR3 is 15 residues long. The germline V gene has CDR1 MNHEY and CDR2 SVGAGI. The DNA of the CDR3 is TGTGCCAGCAGTTACGAGGACACGTTGAACACTGAAGCTTTCTTT. Translating it yields CASSYEDTLNTEAFF.

The V and J genes are TRBV19 and TRBJ1-2, with D possibly being TRBD1 (6 bases). Germline lookup yields CDR1 LNHDA and CDR2 SQIVND (reference sequence). The CDR3 is 13 amino acids. V was shortened by 3 bases and J by 6 bases, with 11 bases between the two germline ends. CDR3 region: CASSIPGGDGYTF. The CDR3 nucleotides are TGTGCCAGTAGTATTCCGGGGGGCGATGGCTACACCTTC.

This sequence joins TRBV10-3 and TRBJ1-1, with D possibly being TRBD1 (5 bases). Trimming shortened V by 5 bases and J by 0 bases, and 7 bases separated the two germline ends. CDR1 is ENHRY and CDR2 is SYGVKD in the germline V gene. The length of the CDR3 is 13 residues. DNA for the CDR3: TGTGCCATCAGTTCGACAGTGAACACTGAAGCTTTCTTT. Amino acid sequence: CAISSTVNTEAFF.

The rearrangement uses TRBV6-6 and TRBJ2-2, with a tentative D call TRBD1 (6 bases). V was cut by 0 bases and J by 8 bases, with 10 bases left in between. The CDR3 consists of 14 residues. Germline values: CDR1 MNHNY, CDR2 SVGAGI (reference sequence). The CDR3 here is CASSYSRGAGELFF. CDR3 in DNA: TGTGCCAGCAGTTACTCCAGGGGCGCGGGGGAGCTGTTTTTT.

This clone appeared once. The chain has TRBV2 and TRBJ1-5, with D perhaps matching TRBD1 (6 bases). In germline, CDR1 is SNHLY, CDR2 FYNNEI. V was shortened by 7 bases and J by 3 bases, with 16 bases between the two germline ends. The CDR3 length is 15 residues. CDR3 in amino acids: CASTKSHRDNQPQHF. CDR3 bases: TGTGCCAGCACCAAGAGCCACAGGGACAATCAGCCCCAGCATTTT.